This T cell receptor (beta chain) comes out of a study of blood T cell repertoires in COVID-19. Across the whole study: Sources were T cells, B-cell-depleted T cells, or PBMCs; the material itself was cDNA or gDNA.

V shed 5 bases and J shed 6 bases, with 11 bases lying between them. Germline V gives CDR1 SGHTA, CDR2 FQGTGA. The CDR3 sequence is 13 residues long. In the source study's methods: Reference gene primer amplification gave nucleated cell count estimates. The protocol was immunoSEQ multiplex PCR, while the TCRdb copy is restricted to in-frame clones and leaves out a portion. The DNA gave D and trimming, while V, J and clone size come from that table. There are more than 150,000 clones in the sample; about 86% occur only once, and 8% to 10% lies in the top ten. Sequenced material: peripheral blood. The chain has TRBV7-3 and TRBJ1-5; possible D gene TRBD1, 6 bases. The sequence derives from a man aged 55 to 70 with acute or convalescent COVID-19. In DNA form, the CDR3 reads TGTGCCAGCAGCAGAAACAGGGCTCAGCCCCAGCATTTT. Translated, it gives CASSRNRAQPQHF. Full variable domain (outside the CDR3, taken from reference TRBV7-3 and TRBJ1-5): GAGVSQTPSNKVTEKGKYVELRCDPISGHTALYWYRQSLGQGPEFLIYFQGTGAADDSGLPNDRFFAVRPEGSVSTLKIQRTERGDSAVYLCASSRNRAQPQHFGDGTRLSIL.